A single sample gave rise to the 11 T cell receptor beta chains below, sequenced in a study of cytomegalovirus exposure and HLA in healthy donors. PCR employed 60 Vbeta and 13 Jbeta primers. This table comes from immunoSEQ multiplex PCR, and its TCRdb copy is limited to in-frame clones, with some not included. The data contain about 200,000 clones, 77% of them singletons. Sequencing was performed on PBMCs. All receptors derive from a young woman in good health and CMV-seropositive.

CDR3 bases: TGTGCCAGCAGGCGGACAGGACTTTGGAACACTGAAGCTTTCTTT. Translating gives CASRRTGLWNTEAFF. The rearrangement links TRBV6-5 to TRBJ1-1; 7 nucleotides line up with TRBD1. The CDR3 sequence is 15 residues long. In germline, CDR1 is MNHEY, CDR2 SVGAGI. The trim removed 6 bases at V and 1 base at J, leaving 8 bases unmatched.

The gene calls are TRBV2 and TRBJ2-7; 7 bases agree with TRBD1. V was pared by 6 bases and J by 6 bases, with 11 bases of the junction left unmatched. The germline CDR1 and CDR2 sequences are SNHLY and FYNNEI. This CDR3 is built from 14 residues. The CDR3 loop reads CASSLTGTEAEQYF. The CDR3 DNA follows: TGTGCCAGCAGCCTTACCGGGACAGAGGCCGAGCAGTACTTC.

This chain links TRBV27 with TRBJ2-3; 7 bases are a match to TRBD2. The CDR3 extends over 13 amino acids. The germline V gene encodes CDR1 MNHEY and CDR2 SMNVEV (reference sequence). With 5 bases clipped from V and 6 bases from J, the junction kept 5 bases outside the gene matches. The CDR3 DNA reads as TGTGCCAGCAGTAACGCGGGGGTGGATACGCAGTATTTT. Amino acid sequence: CASSNAGVDTQYF.

The chain carries TRBV21-1 and TRBJ2-3; whether TRBD2, the table's D call, matches the DNA was not checked. TRBV21-1 is flagged as a pseudogene. This CDR3 comprises 17 residues. The CDR3 DNA follows: TGTGCCAGCAGCAAAGGTGATAGCGGGACCGAGCGGGATACGCAGTATTTT. Translation: CASSKGDSGTERDTQYF.

This chain uses TRBV12-5 with TRBJ2-5; 7 nucleotides match TRBD1. J gave up 4 bases and V 11 bases, and 19 bases lay outside the gene matches. The CDR3 totals 16 residues. Germline CDR1 reads LGHNT; CDR2 reads FRNRAP. CDR3 protein: CASSGQDRKGRETQYF. The CDR3 region has the DNA TGTGCTTCCTCCGGACAGGACAGGAAGGGTAGAGAGACCCAGTACTTC.

V and J are TRBV5-8 and TRBJ2-3, with TRBD1 matching 10 bases. With 4 bases clipped from V and 3 bases from J, the junction kept 5 bases outside the gene matches. Germline CDR1 is SGHTS and CDR2 is YDEGEE. CDR3 length: 15 amino acids. Written as DNA, the CDR3 is TGTGCCAGCAGCATCGGACAGGGGGGGACAGATACGCAGTATTTT. Its protein is CASSIGQGGTDTQYF.

V is TRBV18 and J is TRBJ2-1; D is perhaps TRBD1 (5 bases). Germline V lookup: CDR1 KGHSH, CDR2 LQKENI. This CDR3 contains 14 residues. The V gene lost 1 base and the J gene lost 9 bases, with 13 bases spanning the gap. CDR3 bases: TGTGCCAGCTCACCACGGGCAGGGTGGGCTGAGCAGTTCTTC. This gives the protein CASSPRAGWAEQFF. Looking up the rest from reference TRBV18 and TRBJ2-1 gives the full variable domain: NAGVMQNPRHLVRRRGQEARLRCSPMKGHSHVYWYRQLPEEGLKFMVYLQKENIIDESGMPKERFSAEFPKEGPSILRIQQVVRGDSAAYFCASSPRAGWAEQFFGPGTRLTVL.

This chain uses TRBV10-3 with TRBJ1-3; D possibly corresponds to TRBD1 (5 bases). The CDR3 extends over 18 amino acids. The V end lost 7 bases, the J end lost 0 bases, and 22 bases lay between the germline ends. Germline V CDR1 and CDR2: ENHRY, SYGVKD. The CDR3 reads CAITSAGPDSYSGNTIYF. The CDR3 DNA follows: TGTGCCATCACTTCGGCGGGGCCGGACTCTTACTCTGGAAACACCATATATTTT.

Here the CDR3 reads CASSPLSVAPRGNEQFF. The CDR3, as DNA: TGTGCCAGCTCACCCCTGAGTGTGGCACCAAGGGGAAATGAGCAGTTCTTC. V usage is TRBV18 and J usage is TRBJ2-1; a weak D match, TRBD1 (5 bases). This CDR3 comprises 17 residues. Germline V lookup: CDR1 KGHSH, CDR2 LQKENI. Trimming pared 3 bases from V and 7 bases from J, leaving 22 bases between.

The chain has TRBV4-2 and TRBJ1-4, with TRBD1 matching over 7 bases. This CDR3 region has 16 residues. Germline CDR1 and CDR2: LGHNA and YNFKEQ. The ends lost 3 bases at V and 8 bases at J; junction bases unmatched: 12. The CDR3 protein is CASSQKQRQGGEKLFF. The CDR3 nucleotides read TGTGCCAGCAGCCAGAAGCAACGACAGGGTGGGGAAAAACTGTTTTTT.

This chain links TRBV7-2 with TRBJ2-2, with 7 bases lining up with TRBD1. Germline values: CDR1 SGHTA, CDR2 FQGNSA. The junction had 6 bases not matched to a gene; V was cut back by 5 bases and J by 0 bases. The CDR3 length is 16 residues. The CDR3 is CASSPRQGANTGELFF. The CDR3 DNA sequence: TGTGCCAGCAGCCCCCGACAGGGCGCGAACACCGGGGAGCTGTTTTTT.